The clone carrying this TCR beta chain appeared a few times. The antigen remains undetermined. The sample belongs to a study of cytomegalovirus exposure and HLA in healthy donors. Whole-study results and caveats: Sequencing had likely introduced a cluster of highly shared sequence variants as an artifact. Presence/absence analyses assumed roughly uniform sequencing depth across donors.

CDR1 and CDR2 (germline): LGHNT, FRNRAP. V shed 7 bases and J shed 1 base, with 11 bases lying between them. The CDR3 covers 14 residues. Amplification used 60 Vbeta primers and 13 Jbeta primers. Generated by immunoSEQ multiplex PCR, the TCRdb table keeps only in-frame clones and is missing some. The sample contains 200,000 to 250,000 clones, about 77% of which appear only once. The chain combines TRBV12-5 with TRBJ2-1; maybe TRBD2 (6 bases). The specimen was PBMCs. This receptor was identified in a woman aged 25 to 39 in good health and CMV-seronegative. The CDR3 region has the DNA TGTGCTAGTGCCCCGGAGGGGTCCTACAATGAGCAGTTCTTC. It codes for CASAPEGSYNEQFF. Full variable domain (missing parts from reference TRBV12-5 and TRBJ2-1): DARVTQTPRHKVTEMGQEVTMRCQPILGHNTVFWYRQTMMQGLELLAYFRNRAPLDDSGMPKDRFSAEMPDATLATLKIQPSEPRDSAVYFCASAPEGSYNEQFFGPGTRLTVL.